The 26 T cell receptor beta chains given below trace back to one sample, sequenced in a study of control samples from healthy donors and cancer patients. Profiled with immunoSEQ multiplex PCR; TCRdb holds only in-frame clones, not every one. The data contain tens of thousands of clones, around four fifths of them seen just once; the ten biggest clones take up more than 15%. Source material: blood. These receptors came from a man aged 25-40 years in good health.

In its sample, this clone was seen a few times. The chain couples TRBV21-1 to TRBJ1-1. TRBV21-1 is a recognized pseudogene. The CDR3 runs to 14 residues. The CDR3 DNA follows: TGTGCCAGCAGCAAAGAGGGCAGGAACACTGAAGCTTTCTTT. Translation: CASSKEGRNTEAFF.

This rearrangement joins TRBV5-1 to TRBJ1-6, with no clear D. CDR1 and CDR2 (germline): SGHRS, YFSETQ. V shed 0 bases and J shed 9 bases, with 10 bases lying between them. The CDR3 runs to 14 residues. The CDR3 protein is CASSLGKGGSPLHF. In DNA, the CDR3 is TGCGCCAGCAGCTTGGGGAAGGGAGGTTCACCCCTCCACTTT.

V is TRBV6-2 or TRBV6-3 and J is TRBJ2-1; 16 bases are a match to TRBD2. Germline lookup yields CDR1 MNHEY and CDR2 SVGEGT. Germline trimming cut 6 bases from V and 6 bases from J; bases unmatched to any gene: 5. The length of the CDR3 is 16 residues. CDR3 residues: CASSSGTSGGANEQFF. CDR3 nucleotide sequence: TGTGCCAGCAGCTCCGGGACTAGCGGGGGGGCCAATGAGCAGTTCTTC.

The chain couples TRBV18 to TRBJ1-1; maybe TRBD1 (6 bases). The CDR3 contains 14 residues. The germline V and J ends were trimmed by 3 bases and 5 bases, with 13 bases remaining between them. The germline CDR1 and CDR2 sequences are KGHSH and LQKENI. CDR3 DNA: TGTGCCAGCTCACCGTTCGCAGGGACAACTGAAGCTTTCTTT. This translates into CASSPFAGTTEAFF.

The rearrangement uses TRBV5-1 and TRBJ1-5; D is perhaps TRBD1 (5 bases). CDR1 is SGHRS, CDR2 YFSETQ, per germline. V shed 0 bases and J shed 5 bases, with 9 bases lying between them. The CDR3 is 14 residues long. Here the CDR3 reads CASSLAGIDQPQHF. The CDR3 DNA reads TGCGCCAGCAGCTTGGCAGGGATCGATCAGCCCCAGCATTTT.

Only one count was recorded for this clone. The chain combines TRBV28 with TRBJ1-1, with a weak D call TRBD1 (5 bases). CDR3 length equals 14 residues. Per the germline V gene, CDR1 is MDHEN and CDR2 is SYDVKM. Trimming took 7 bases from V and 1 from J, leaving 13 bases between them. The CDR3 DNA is TGTGCCAGCATCGAGGGGAGTAGGAACACTGAAGCTTTCTTT. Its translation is CASIEGSRNTEAFF.

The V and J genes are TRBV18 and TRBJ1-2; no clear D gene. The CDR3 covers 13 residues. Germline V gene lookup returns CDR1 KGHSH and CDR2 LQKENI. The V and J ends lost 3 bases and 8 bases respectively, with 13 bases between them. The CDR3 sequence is CASSPSGGEGYTF. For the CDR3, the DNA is TGTGCCAGCTCACCGTCCGGAGGTGAAGGCTACACCTTC.

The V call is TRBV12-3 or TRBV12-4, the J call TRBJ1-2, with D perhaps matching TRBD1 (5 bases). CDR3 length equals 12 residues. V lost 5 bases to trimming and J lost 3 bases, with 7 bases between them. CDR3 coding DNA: TGTGCCAGCAGTGGGGGGGACTATGGCTACACCTTC. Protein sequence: CASSGGDYGYTF.

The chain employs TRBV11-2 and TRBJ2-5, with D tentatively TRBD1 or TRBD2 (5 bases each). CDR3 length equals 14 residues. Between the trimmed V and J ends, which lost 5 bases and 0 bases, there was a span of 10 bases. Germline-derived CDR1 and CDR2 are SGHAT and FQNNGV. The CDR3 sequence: CASSPGTYQETQYF. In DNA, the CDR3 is TGTGCCAGCAGCCCCGGGACCTACCAAGAGACCCAGTACTTC.

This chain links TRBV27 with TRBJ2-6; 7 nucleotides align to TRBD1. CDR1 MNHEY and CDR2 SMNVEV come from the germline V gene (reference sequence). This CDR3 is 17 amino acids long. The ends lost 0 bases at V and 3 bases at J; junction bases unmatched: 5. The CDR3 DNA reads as TGTGCCAGCAGTTTATCTAGGGGGCTGCTTGGGGCCAACGTCCTGACTTTC. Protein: CASSLSRGLLGANVLTF.

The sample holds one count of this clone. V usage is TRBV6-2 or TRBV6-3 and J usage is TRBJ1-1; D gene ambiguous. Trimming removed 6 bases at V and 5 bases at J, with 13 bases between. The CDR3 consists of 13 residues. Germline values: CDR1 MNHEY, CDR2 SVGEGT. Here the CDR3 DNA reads TGTGCCAGCAGCATCCCCGGCCGAACTGAAGCTTTCTTT. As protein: CASSIPGRTEAFF.

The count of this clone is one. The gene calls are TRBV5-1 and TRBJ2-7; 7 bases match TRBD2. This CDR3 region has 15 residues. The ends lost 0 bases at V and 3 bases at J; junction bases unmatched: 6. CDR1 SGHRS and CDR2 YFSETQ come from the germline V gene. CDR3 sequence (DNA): TGCGCCAGCAGCTTGGAACTGGGCGGGGGCTACGAGCAGTACTTC. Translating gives CASSLELGGGYEQYF.

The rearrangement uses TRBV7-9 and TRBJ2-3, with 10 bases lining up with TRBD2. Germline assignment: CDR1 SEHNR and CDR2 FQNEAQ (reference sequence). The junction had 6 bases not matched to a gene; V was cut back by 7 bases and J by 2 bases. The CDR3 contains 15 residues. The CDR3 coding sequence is TGTGCCAGCACGTCTAGCGGGGGCAACACAGATACGCAGTATTTT. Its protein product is CASTSSGGNTDTQYF.

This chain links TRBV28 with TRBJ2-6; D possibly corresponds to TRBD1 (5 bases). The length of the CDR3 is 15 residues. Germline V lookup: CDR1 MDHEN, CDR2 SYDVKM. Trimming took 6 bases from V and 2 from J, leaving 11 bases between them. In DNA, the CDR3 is TGTGCCAGCAGCGAACAGGTAGCTGGGGCCAACGTCCTGACTTTC. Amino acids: CASSEQVAGANVLTF. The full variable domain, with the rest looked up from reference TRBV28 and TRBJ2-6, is DVKVTQSSRYLVKRTGEKVFLECVQDMDHENMFWYRQDPGLGLRLIYFSYDVKMKEKGDIPEGYSVSREKKERFSLILESASTNQTSMYLCASSEQVAGANVLTFGAGSRLTVL.

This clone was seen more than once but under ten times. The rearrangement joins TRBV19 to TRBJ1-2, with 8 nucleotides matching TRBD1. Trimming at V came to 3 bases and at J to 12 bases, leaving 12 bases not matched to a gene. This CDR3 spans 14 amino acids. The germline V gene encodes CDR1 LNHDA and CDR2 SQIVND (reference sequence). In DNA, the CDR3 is TGTGCCAGTAGTATCGACGACAGGGGTTTAGCGAACACCTTC. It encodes CASSIDDRGLANTF.

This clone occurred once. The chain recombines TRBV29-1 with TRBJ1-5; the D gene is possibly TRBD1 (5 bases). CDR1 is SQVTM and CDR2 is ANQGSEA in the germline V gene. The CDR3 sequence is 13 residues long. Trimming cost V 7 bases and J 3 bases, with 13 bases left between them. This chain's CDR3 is CSASQGYNQPQHF. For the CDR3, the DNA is TGCAGCGCATCTCAGGGTTACAATCAGCCCCAGCATTTT.

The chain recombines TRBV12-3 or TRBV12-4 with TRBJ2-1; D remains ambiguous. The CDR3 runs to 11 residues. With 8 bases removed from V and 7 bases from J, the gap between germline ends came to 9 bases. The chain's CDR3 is CASARENEQFF. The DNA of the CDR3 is TGTGCCAGCGCGCGAGAAAATGAGCAGTTCTTC.

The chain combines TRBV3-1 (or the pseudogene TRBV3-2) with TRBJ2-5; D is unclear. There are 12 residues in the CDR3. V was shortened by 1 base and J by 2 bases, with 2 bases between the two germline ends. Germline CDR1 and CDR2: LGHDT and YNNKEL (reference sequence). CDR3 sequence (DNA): TGTGCCAGCAGCCAAGGGCAAGAGACCCAGTACTTC. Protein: CASSQGQETQYF.

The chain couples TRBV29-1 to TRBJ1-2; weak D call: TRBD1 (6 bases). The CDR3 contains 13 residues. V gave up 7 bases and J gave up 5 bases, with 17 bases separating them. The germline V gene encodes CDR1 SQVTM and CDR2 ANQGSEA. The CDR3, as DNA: TGCAGCGCTGAGACAGGCCAAGGGTATGGCTACACCTTC. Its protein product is CSAETGQGYGYTF.

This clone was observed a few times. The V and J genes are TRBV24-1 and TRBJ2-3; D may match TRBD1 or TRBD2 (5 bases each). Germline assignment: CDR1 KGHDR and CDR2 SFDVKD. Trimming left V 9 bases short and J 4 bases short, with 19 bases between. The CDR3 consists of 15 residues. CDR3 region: CATSPGTVFADTQYF. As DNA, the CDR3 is TGTGCCACCTCTCCAGGGACGGTTTTCGCAGATACGCAGTATTTT.

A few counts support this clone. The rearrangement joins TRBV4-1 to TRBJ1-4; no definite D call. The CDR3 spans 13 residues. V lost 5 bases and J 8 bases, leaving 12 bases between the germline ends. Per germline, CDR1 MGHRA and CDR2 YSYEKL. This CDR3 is CASSFLDAEKLFF. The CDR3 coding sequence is TGCGCCAGCAGCTTCCTGGATGCCGAAAAACTGTTTTTT.

The CDR3 spells CASTGPRNSPLHF. In DNA, the CDR3 is TGTGCCAGCACCGGGCCAAGGAATTCACCCCTCCACTTT. This sequence joins TRBV28 and TRBJ1-6; D uncertain. The CDR3 is 13 residues long. Germline V gene data show CDR1 as MDHEN and CDR2 as SYDVKM. V dropped 7 bases and J dropped 7 bases, with 11 bases sitting between them. The full variable domain, in which reference TRBV28 and TRBJ1-6 provide the parts outside the CDR3, is DVKVTQSSRYLVKRTGEKVFLECVQDMDHENMFWYRQDPGLGLRLIYFSYDVKMKEKGDIPEGYSVSREKKERFSLILESASTNQTSMYLCASTGPRNSPLHFGNGTRLTVT.

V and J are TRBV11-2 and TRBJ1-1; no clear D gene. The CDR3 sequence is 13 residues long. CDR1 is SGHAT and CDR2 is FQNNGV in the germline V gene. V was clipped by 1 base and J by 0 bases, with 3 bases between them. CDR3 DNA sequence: TGTGCCAGCAGCTTAGTCGTGAACACTGAAGCTTTCTTT. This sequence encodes CASSLVVNTEAFF.

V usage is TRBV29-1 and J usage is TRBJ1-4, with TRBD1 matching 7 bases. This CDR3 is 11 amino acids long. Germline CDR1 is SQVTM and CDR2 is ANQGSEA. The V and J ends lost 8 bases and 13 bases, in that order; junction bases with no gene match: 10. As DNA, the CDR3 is TGCAGCCCGACTCTCAGGGGGGTACTGTTTTTT. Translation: CSPTLRGVLFF. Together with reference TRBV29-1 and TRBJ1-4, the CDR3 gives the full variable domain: SAVISQKPSRDICQRGTSLTIQCQVDSQVTMMFWYRQQPGQSLTLIATANQGSEATYESGFVIDKFPISRPNLTFSTLTVSNMSPEDSSIYLCSPTLRGVLFFGSGTQLSVL.

The CDR3 region has the DNA TGTGCCAGCGGTAAGGGAGACCAGCCCCAGCATTTT. Protein: CASGKGDQPQHF. V usage is TRBV12-3 or TRBV12-4 and J usage is TRBJ1-5, with D hard to call. The CDR3 runs 12 residues. The V end lost 8 bases, the J end lost 7 bases, and 12 bases lay between the germline ends.

The CDR3 nucleotides are TGTGCCAGCAGTTTATCTTACGGGGAGCTGTTTTTT. Translating gives CASSLSYGELFF. V and J are TRBV28 and TRBJ2-2; D is ambiguous. There are 12 residues in the CDR3. Per the germline V gene, CDR1 is MDHEN and CDR2 is SYDVKM. V lost 1 base, J lost 7 bases, and 4 bases lay in between.